This TCR beta chain is from a study of shared clonotypes between healthy human individuals. Study-wide results and limits: Tissues were not sampled, only blood, and their repertoires likely differ. Compared with memory subsets, naive subsets generally had larger estimated richness.

Remarks on this clone: Its antigen is undetermined. Other DNA sequences of this sample code for an identical CDR3.

CDR1 is DFQATT and CDR2 is SNEGSKA in the germline V gene (reference sequence). This CDR3 spans 11 amino acids. The ends were cut back, 3 bases at V and 8 bases at J, with 10 bases in the middle. The study enrolled healthy HIV-negative adults without recent acute infections or vaccinations as donors. Only in-frame clones appear in the TCRdb table, and some are missing; sequencing was by immunoSEQ multiplex PCR. Here the sample spans over a million clones, about 80% being singletons. The rearrangement links TRBV20-1 to TRBJ1-2; D is uncertain. The TCR comes from a man younger than 35 in good health. The sample was memory CD4+ T cells sorted from blood. The subset is: CD45RA-negative fraction. The CDR3 is CSASPGWGYTF. The CDR3 nucleotides are TGCAGTGCTAGTCCCGGCTGGGGCTACACCTTC.